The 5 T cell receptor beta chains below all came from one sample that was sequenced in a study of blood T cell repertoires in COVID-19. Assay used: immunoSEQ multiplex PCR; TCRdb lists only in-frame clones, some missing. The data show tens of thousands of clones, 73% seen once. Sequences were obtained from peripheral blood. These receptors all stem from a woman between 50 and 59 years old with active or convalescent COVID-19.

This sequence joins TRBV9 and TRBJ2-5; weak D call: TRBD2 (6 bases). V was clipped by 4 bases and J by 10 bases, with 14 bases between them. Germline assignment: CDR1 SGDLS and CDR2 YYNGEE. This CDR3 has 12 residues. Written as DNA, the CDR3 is TGTGCCAGCAGCCAGACCGGCGGGGTCCAGTACTTC. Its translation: CASSQTGGVQYF.

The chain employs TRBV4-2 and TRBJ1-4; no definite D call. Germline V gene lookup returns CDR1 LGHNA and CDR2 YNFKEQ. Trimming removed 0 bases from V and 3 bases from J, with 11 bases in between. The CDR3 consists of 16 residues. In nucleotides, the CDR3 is TGTGCCAGCAGCCAAGAACCGCAGGCCCCTAATGAAAAACTGTTTTTT. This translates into CASSQEPQAPNEKLFF.

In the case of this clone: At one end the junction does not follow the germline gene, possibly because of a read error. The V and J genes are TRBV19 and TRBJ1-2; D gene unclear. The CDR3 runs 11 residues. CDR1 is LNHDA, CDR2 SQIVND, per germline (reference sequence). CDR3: CASSLPRALSF. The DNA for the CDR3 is TGTGCCAGTAGTCTTCCGCGGGCCCTCAGCTTC.

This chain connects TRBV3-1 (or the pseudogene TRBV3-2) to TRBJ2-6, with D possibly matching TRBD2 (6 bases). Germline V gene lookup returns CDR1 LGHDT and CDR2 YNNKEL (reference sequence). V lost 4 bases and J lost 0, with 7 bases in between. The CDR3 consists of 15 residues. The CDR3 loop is CASSLEGSGANVLTF. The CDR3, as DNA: TGTGCCAGCAGCCTGGAGGGCTCTGGGGCCAACGTCCTGACTTTC.

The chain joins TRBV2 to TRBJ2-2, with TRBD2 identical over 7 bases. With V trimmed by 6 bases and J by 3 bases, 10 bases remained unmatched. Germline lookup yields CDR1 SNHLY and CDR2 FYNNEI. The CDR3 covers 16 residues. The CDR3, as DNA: TGTGCCAGCAGACAACGCGGGAGTATGGACACCGGGGAGCTGTTTTTT. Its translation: CASRQRGSMDTGELFF.